These 21 T cell receptor beta chains were sequenced from one sample in a study of PD-L1 blockade in urothelial cancer. Data came from immunoSEQ multiplex PCR; TCRdb stores just in-frame clones and leaves some out. The table has 45,000 to 60,000 clones, approximately 78% seen once. Time point in this sample: pretreatment peripheral blood. The sample consisted of PBMCs, taken around atezolizumab (anti-PD-L1) treatment. Receptor source: a middle-aged man with urothelial cancer.

The chain combines TRBV5-4 with TRBJ1-1, with 9 positions matching TRBD1. The V segment lost 2 bases and the J segment 4 bases; nucleotides outside the gene matches: 12. The CDR3 length is 17 residues. Germline V lookup: CDR1 SGHNT, CDR2 YYREEE (reference sequence). The CDR3 is CASSLSPGQGLGTEAFF. The CDR3 bases are TGTGCCAGCAGCTTATCTCCGGGACAGGGCTTGGGCACTGAAGCTTTCTTT.

The chain recombines TRBV7-2 with TRBJ1-5, with 9 nucleotides matching TRBD1. The CDR3 has 15 amino acids. Germline CDR1 and CDR2: SGHTA and FQGNSA. V lost 5 bases and J lost 6; bases outside the gene matches: 8. CDR3 sequence (DNA): TGTGCCAGCAGCCGTGGACAGGGGAGGACTCAGCCCCAGCATTTT. Its protein product is CASSRGQGRTQPQHF.

The J gene is TRBJ2-1, the V gene TRBV12-5; tentatively, D is TRBD2 (6 bases). Trimming removed 7 bases at V and 2 bases at J, with 15 bases between. CDR3 size: 15 residues. CDR1 is LGHNT and CDR2 is FRNRAP in the germline V gene. CDR3 amino acids: CASALAQRAYNEQFF. Here the CDR3 DNA reads TGTGCTAGTGCTCTTGCACAGCGGGCCTACAATGAGCAGTTCTTC.

This chain links TRBV7-3 with TRBJ2-3; 8 bases are a match to TRBD2. There are 16 residues in the CDR3. Losses at the gene ends were 1 base for V and 0 bases for J; bases not matched to a gene: 3. Per the germline V gene, CDR1 is SGHTA and CDR2 is FQGTGA. The CDR3 DNA is TGTGCCAGCAGCTTAATTCCTAGCGGGAGCACAGATACGCAGTATTTT. As protein: CASSLIPSGSTDTQYF.

The V gene is TRBV19, the J gene TRBJ1-1, with D hard to call. Trimming removed 7 bases at V and 2 bases at J, with 14 bases between. CDR1 is LNHDA, CDR2 SQIVND, per germline (reference sequence). This CDR3 is built from 14 residues. CDR3 amino acids: CASKGSSGNTEAFF. The DNA of the CDR3 is TGTGCCAGTAAAGGTAGTTCAGGAAACACTGAAGCTTTCTTT.

The V call is TRBV19, the J call TRBJ2-6, with 10 nucleotides matching TRBD1. The CDR3 runs 18 residues. J gave up 0 bases and V 6 bases, and 8 bases lay outside the gene matches. Germline V lookup: CDR1 LNHDA, CDR2 SQIVND (reference sequence). CDR3 sequence reads: CASSYDRGPASGANVLTF. DNA for the CDR3: TGTGCCAGTAGCTACGACAGGGGGCCTGCCTCTGGGGCCAACGTCCTGACTTTC.

The chain combines TRBV10-1 with TRBJ1-1; no clear D. There are 13 residues in the CDR3. V was shortened by 0 bases and J by 2 bases, with 4 bases between the two germline ends. Germline CDR1 reads WNHNN; CDR2 reads SYGVQD (reference sequence). Here the CDR3 reads CASSESRNTEAFF. The CDR3 nucleotides read TGCGCCAGCAGTGAGTCGAGAAACACTGAAGCTTTCTTT.

This clone was counted a few times. The chain uses TRBV7-9 and TRBJ2-2; D ambiguous. Germline V lookup: CDR1 SEHNR, CDR2 FQNEAQ (reference sequence). This CDR3 comprises 15 residues. The V gene lost 0 bases and the J gene lost 1 base, with 6 bases spanning the gap. Here the CDR3 DNA reads TGTGCCAGCAGCTTAGCACCTAGGAACACCGGGGAGCTGTTTTTT. As protein: CASSLAPRNTGELFF.

The genes are TRBV19 and TRBJ2-2, with 10 bases identical to TRBD1. The V gene end was trimmed by 6 bases and the J gene end by 2 bases; junction bases not matched to a gene: 15. Germline V gives CDR1 LNHDA, CDR2 SQIVND (reference sequence). The CDR3 runs to 19 residues. The CDR3 sequence is CASSLHPGQGPTNTGELFF. CDR3 nucleotide sequence: TGTGCCAGTAGCCTACATCCGGGACAGGGGCCGACTAACACCGGGGAGCTGTTTTTT. Supplemented by reference TRBV19 and TRBJ2-2, the full variable domain reads DGGITQSPKYLFRKEGQNVTLSCEQNLNHDAMYWYRQDPGQGLRLIYYSQIVNDFQKGDIAEGYSVSREKKESFPLTVTSAQKNPTAFYLCASSLHPGQGPTNTGELFFGEGSRLTVL.

This chain connects TRBV5-1 to TRBJ2-3, with a weak D call TRBD2 (6 bases). Trimming pared 0 bases from V and 4 bases from J, leaving 12 bases between. Germline-derived CDR1 and CDR2 are SGHRS and YFSETQ. CDR3 length equals 15 residues. CDR3 in DNA: TGCGCCAGCAGCTTGGCCGGGAGAAATGCAGATACGCAGTATTTT. Translation: CASSLAGRNADTQYF.

The chain links TRBV7-9 to TRBJ2-7; 9 bases map to TRBD1. V gave up 3 bases and J gave up 1 base; unmatched junction bases: 4. This CDR3 has 15 residues. Germline CDR1 SEHNR, CDR2 FQNEAQ (reference sequence). As DNA, the CDR3 is TGTGCCAGCAGCTTCACCGGGACAGGGTCCTACGAGCAGTACTTC. The encoded protein is CASSFTGTGSYEQYF.

V usage is TRBV4-1 and J usage is TRBJ2-2; D remains unclear. CDR1 is MGHRA and CDR2 is YSYEKL in the germline V gene. The CDR3 is 13 amino acids. The ends were cut back, 4 bases at V and 6 bases at J, with 9 bases in the middle. The CDR3 reads CASSRVSPGELFF. DNA for the CDR3: TGCGCCAGCAGCCGAGTTAGTCCCGGGGAGCTGTTTTTT.

This clone occurred a few times. The V call is TRBV18, the J call TRBJ1-1, with TRBD1 matching 7 bases. With V trimmed by 6 bases and J by 4 bases, 14 bases remained unmatched. Germline V gives CDR1 KGHSH, CDR2 LQKENI. The CDR3 sequence is 16 residues long. The CDR3 DNA sequence: TGTGCCAGCTCGCCCAACCGACAGGGAGCGAGCACTGAAGCTTTCTTT. Translating gives CASSPNRQGASTEAFF.

The chain uses TRBV7-3 and TRBJ2-1, with D tentatively TRBD1 (6 bases). The germline CDR1 and CDR2 sequences are SGHTA and FQGTGA. This CDR3 is 15 amino acids long. The V end lost 0 bases, the J end lost 2 bases, and 8 bases lay between the germline ends. For the CDR3, the DNA is TGTGCCAGCAGCTTAACACAGGGCACCTACAATGAGCAGTTCTTC. It translates to CASSLTQGTYNEQFF.

J is TRBJ2-5 and V is TRBV16, with TRBD2 as a possible D gene (6 bases). The CDR3 spans 15 residues. Trimming removed 2 bases at V and 5 bases at J, with 15 bases between. CDR1 and CDR2 (germline): KGHSY, FQNENV. CDR3 region: CASSQAGTRGETQYF. The CDR3 coding sequence is TGTGCCAGCAGCCAAGCGGGGACTCGCGGGGAGACCCAGTACTTC.

V is TRBV7-8 and J is TRBJ1-5; 8 bases match TRBD1. Germline CDR1 and CDR2: SGHVS and FQNEAQ. V was pared by 4 bases and J by 0 bases, with 2 bases of the junction left unmatched. The CDR3 sequence is 15 residues long. This chain's CDR3 is CASSWGTGSNQPQHF. CDR3 DNA: TGTGCCAGCAGCTGGGGGACAGGTAGCAATCAGCCCCAGCATTTT.

The chain combines TRBV2 with TRBJ2-7; a weak D match, TRBD1 (8 bases). The germline V gene encodes CDR1 SNHLY and CDR2 FYNNEI. The V and J ends lost 4 bases and 2 bases respectively, with 18 bases between them. This CDR3 has 16 residues. The CDR3 here is CASSGGGTGRTYEQYF. CDR3 in DNA: TGTGCCAGCAGTGGGGGAGGGACAGGCCGCACCTACGAGCAGTACTTC.

V is TRBV19 and J is TRBJ1-1; 7 nucleotides line up with TRBD1. V shed 3 bases and J 7 bases; nucleotides not matched to a gene: 2. Germline V gives CDR1 LNHDA, CDR2 SQIVND (reference sequence). The CDR3 is made up of 12 amino acids. The CDR3 reads CASSMGTVEAFF. The CDR3 coding sequence is TGTGCCAGTAGTATGGGGACAGTTGAAGCTTTCTTT.

J is TRBJ2-2 and V is TRBV6-5; tentative D call: TRBD2 (5 bases). CDR3 length equals 13 residues. Germline V gene data show CDR1 as MNHEY and CDR2 as SVGAGI. Trimming left V 5 bases short and J 2 bases short, with 6 bases between. The CDR3 reads CASSGLNTGELFF. The CDR3 region has the DNA TGTGCCAGCAGTGGACTCAACACCGGGGAGCTGTTTTTT.

The table lists this clone with a count of one. The V and J genes are TRBV7-8 and TRBJ1-1, with D possibly being TRBD1 (6 bases). The V and J ends lost 5 bases and 1 base respectively, with 11 bases between them. Germline assignment: CDR1 SGHVS and CDR2 FQNEAQ. The CDR3 consists of 14 residues. CDR3 DNA: TGTGCCAGCAGCCCGGGACACCAGAACACTGAAGCTTTCTTT. As protein: CASSPGHQNTEAFF.

The J gene is TRBJ2-7, the V gene TRBV6-5, with D perhaps TRBD1 (5 bases). Trimming took 2 bases from V and 3 from J, leaving 11 bases between them. The germline V gene has CDR1 MNHEY and CDR2 SVGAGI. This CDR3 contains 14 residues. DNA of the CDR3: TGTGCCAGCAGTTACCAGGTAGGGGTCTACGAGCAGTACGTC. Protein sequence: CASSYQVGVYEQYV.